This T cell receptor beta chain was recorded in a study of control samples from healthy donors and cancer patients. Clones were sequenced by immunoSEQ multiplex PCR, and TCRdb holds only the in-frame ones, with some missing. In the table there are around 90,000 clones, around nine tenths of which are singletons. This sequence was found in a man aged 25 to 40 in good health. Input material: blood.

CDR3: CASSPVAGDSYEQYV. As DNA, the CDR3 is TGTGCCAGCAGTCCCGTGGCGGGGGACTCCTACGAGCAGTACGTC. This chain links TRBV6-6 with TRBJ2-7; 7 bases agree with TRBD2. The CDR3 totals 15 residues. Germline CDR1 reads MNHNY; CDR2 reads SVGAGI (reference sequence). V was pared by 5 bases and J by 0 bases, with 7 bases of the junction left unmatched.